These 30 T cell receptor beta chains came from one sample sequenced in a study of glioma-infiltrating T cells. Amplification of TCR alpha and beta CDR3 regions from RNA used iRepertoire nested multiplex PCR. TCRdb processed the multiplex PCR reads anew with MiXCR; each CDR3 protein has one entry. The table includes 300,000 to 450,000 distinct CDR3 sequences, 41% detected once. The sample comprised glioma tissue, nonneoplastic brain tissue, or PBMCs (not recorded which). The receptors were sampled from a human donor with low-grade glioma or glioblastoma, undergoing nonglioma brain surgery, or in good health (not recorded which).

Remarks on this clonotype: Relative to the germline gene, one junction end is altered; a read error may explain this. The chain has TRBV11-2 and TRBJ2-3; D is perhaps TRBD2 (6 bases). The CDR3 is made up of 15 amino acids. The germline V gene has CDR1 SGHAT and CDR2 FQNNGV. CDR3 sequence: CASGLVEGRLNTQYF. CDR3 bases: TGTGCCAGCGGCTTAGTGGAAGGGAGGTTAAATACGCAGTATTTT.

This clonotype was observed many times. This rearrangement joins TRBV27 to TRBJ2-1; D is uncertain. CDR1 and CDR2 (germline): MNHEY, SMNVEV (reference sequence). The length of the CDR3 is 14 residues. Trimming took off 8 bases at V and 3 bases at J, with 14 bases between the two ends. The CDR3 reads CASCPGPFYNEQFF. The DNA for the CDR3 is TGTGCCAGCTGCCCTGGACCATTCTACAATGAGCAGTTCTTC.

This clonotype was seen a handful of times. This rearrangement joins TRBV3-1 to TRBJ2-3, with 10 bases matching TRBD1. The CDR3 has 15 residues. Germline lookup yields CDR1 LGHDT and CDR2 YNNKEL (reference sequence). V lost 5 bases, J lost 4 bases, and 6 bases stayed unmatched. CDR3 loop: CASSLRDRGSDTQYF. The CDR3 DNA reads TGTGCCAGCAGCTTGCGGGACAGGGGATCAGATACGCAGTATTTT.

This chain joins TRBV7-2 and TRBJ1-1, with D tentatively TRBD1 (6 bases). The CDR3 runs 15 residues. V lost 3 bases and J 0 bases, leaving 11 bases between the germline ends. Germline V gives CDR1 SGHTA, CDR2 FQGNSA. In DNA, the CDR3 is TGTGCCAGCAGCTTGAGACAGGTAATGAACACTGAAGCTTTCTTT. Encoded protein: CASSLRQVMNTEAFF.

A note on this clonotype: One junction end disagrees with the germline gene, perhaps due to a read error. The chain has TRBV27 and TRBJ2-3; 11 bases are shared with TRBD1. The CDR3 loop spans 18 amino acids. Per the germline V gene, CDR1 is MNHEY and CDR2 is SMNVEV (reference sequence). The CDR3 DNA sequence: TGTGCCAGCAGTTTATTAATATCGGGGACAGGGGGTTCAGATACGCAGTGTTTT. Residues: CASSLLISGTGGSDTQCF.

This clonotype was seen just once. This chain uses TRBV7-9 with TRBJ1-1, with D hard to call. The CDR3 is made up of 14 amino acids. CDR1 is SEHNR and CDR2 is FQNEAQ in the germline V gene (reference sequence). With 4 bases removed from V and 1 base from J, the gap between germline ends came to 10 bases. CDR3 amino acids: CASSWRQPNTEAFF. In DNA, the CDR3 is TGTGCCAGCAGCTGGCGGCAGCCGAACACTGAAGCTTTCTTT.

This clonotype has a count of ten or more. The rearrangement uses TRBV6-1 and TRBJ2-5; maybe TRBD1 (5 bases). The length of the CDR3 is 11 residues. Looked up from germline, CDR1 is MNHNS and CDR2 is SASEGT. Deletions cut 5 bases from V and 5 bases from J, with 6 bases between. The CDR3 DNA sequence: TGTGCCAGCAGTTCAGGGGAGACCCAGTACTTC. Amino acid sequence: CASSSGETQYF.

J is TRBJ2-1 and V is TRBV7-3, with 8 bases that match TRBD2. Per germline, CDR1 SGHTA and CDR2 FQGTGA. The V segment lost 0 bases and the J segment 0 bases; nucleotides outside the gene matches: 4. The CDR3 spans 17 residues. DNA of the CDR3: TGTGCCAGCAGCTTAACCCCACTAGCGGTCTCCTACAATGAGCAGTTCTTC. Translation: CASSLTPLAVSYNEQFF. The full variable domain, with the rest looked up from reference TRBV7-3 and TRBJ2-1, is GAGVSQTPSNKVTEKGKYVELRCDPISGHTALYWYRQSLGQGPEFLIYFQGTGAADDSGLPNDRFFAVRPEGSVSTLKIQRTERGDSAVYLCASSLTPLAVSYNEQFFGPGTRLTVL.

Remarks on this clonotype: A much larger clone lies a single base off, so this may be a read error. V is TRBV6-1 and J is TRBJ1-1, with 7 bases lining up with TRBD1. The germline gives CDR1 MNHNS, CDR2 SASEGT. The CDR3 has 13 amino acids. In DNA form, the CDR3 reads TGTGCCAGCGGGACAGACCTGAACACTGAAGCTTCCTTT. Amino acids: CASGTDLNTEASF.

This clonotype turned up a few times. This chain connects TRBV6-1 to TRBJ2-1, with 12 bases aligning to TRBD2. The V gene's germline CDR1 is MNHNS and CDR2 SASEGT. With 6 bases clipped from V and 4 bases from J, the junction kept 7 bases outside the gene matches. This CDR3 is built from 16 residues. The CDR3 coding sequence is TGTGCCAGCAGCCGACTAGCGGGAGACAAATACAATGAGCAGTTCTTC. Its translation: CASSRLAGDKYNEQFF.

In this sample, this clonotype turned up many times. The rearrangement uses TRBV27 and TRBJ2-3, with 8 positions matching TRBD1. Germline CDR1 MNHEY, CDR2 SMNVEV (reference sequence). V was clipped by 0 bases and J by 5 bases; unmatched bases: 10. This CDR3 region has 17 residues. This CDR3 is CASSLSLQGALGDTQYF. As DNA, the CDR3 is TGTGCCAGCAGTTTATCGCTCCAGGGGGCGCTGGGAGATACGCAGTATTTT.

Written as DNA, the CDR3 is TGTGCCACCCTCTGGCAGGGAACTAACTATGGCTACACCTTC. It specifies CATLWQGTNYGYTF. The chain combines TRBV28 with TRBJ1-2, with a tentative D call TRBD1 (5 bases). CDR3 length: 14 amino acids. Deletions cut 10 bases from V and 0 bases from J, with 15 bases between. Germline CDR1 and CDR2: MDHEN and SYDVKM.

This clonotype was detected only a few times. The chain links TRBV7-8 to TRBJ2-3; tentatively, D is TRBD1 (5 bases). Trimming cost V 2 bases and J 1 base, with 13 bases left between them. Germline lookup yields CDR1 SGHVS and CDR2 FQNEAQ. The CDR3 spans 16 residues. The CDR3 sequence: CASSLSLGRGTDTQYF. The DNA for the CDR3 is TGTGCCAGCAGCTTATCACTGGGCAGGGGCACAGATACGCAGTATTTT.

The CDR3 sequence: CASSLMGGPDNEQFF. The CDR3 bases are TGTGCCAGCAGCTTAATGGGAGGCCCCGACAATGAGCAGTTCTTC. V is TRBV7-3 and J is TRBJ2-1, with D tentatively TRBD2 (6 bases). Deletions cut 1 base from V and 5 bases from J, with 12 bases between. This CDR3 has 15 residues. The germline CDR1 and CDR2 sequences are SGHTA and FQGTGA.

The chain couples TRBV2 to TRBJ1-6; 7 positions match TRBD1. There are 16 residues in the CDR3. In germline, CDR1 is SNHLY, CDR2 FYNNEI. The junction had 12 bases not matched to a gene; V was cut back by 6 bases and J by 7 bases. The DNA for the CDR3 is TGTGCCAGCAGCCTGACAGGGTGGTTGAGGAATTCACCCCTCCACTTT. It yields the protein CASSLTGWLRNSPLHF.

This clonotype was seen only once. This chain connects TRBV28 to TRBJ2-1; 11 bases line up with TRBD2. Germline CDR1 MDHEN, CDR2 SYDVKM. The CDR3 sequence is 16 residues long. J lost 2 bases, V lost 7 bases, and 7 bases had no gene match. CDR3 in DNA: TGTGCCAGCACCACCTTTAGCGGGAGGGCCTACAATGAGCAGTTCTTC. It encodes CASTTFSGRAYNEQFF.

On this clonotype itself: A much larger clone differs by one base, so this may be a read error. This sequence joins TRBV6-1 and TRBJ2-3; the D gene could be TRBD1 or TRBD2 (5 bases each). V was trimmed by 8 bases and J by 2 bases, leaving 14 bases between them. The CDR3 consists of 14 residues. In germline, CDR1 is MNHNS, CDR2 SASEGT. The CDR3 protein is CASWDRSITDTQYF. The CDR3 DNA sequence: TGTGCCAGCTGGGACCGTTCAATCACAGATACGCAGTATTTT.

This clonotype was picked up many times. The chain has TRBV28 and TRBJ2-1; 12 bases map to TRBD2. This CDR3 region has 15 residues. V was pared by 6 bases and J by 4 bases, with 4 bases of the junction left unmatched. Looked up from germline, CDR1 is MDHEN and CDR2 is SYDVKM. The CDR3 region has the DNA TGTGCCAGCAGGCCACTAGCGGGAGGTTACAATGAGCAGTTCTTC. The encoded protein is CASRPLAGGYNEQFF.

In its sample, this clonotype was seen once. Possible read error: a much larger clone is one base away. This rearrangement joins TRBV27 to TRBJ2-7; possibly TRBD2 for D (6 bases). Trimming stripped 8 bases from V and 9 bases from J, with 20 bases between. Germline V gene lookup returns CDR1 MNHEY and CDR2 SMNVEV (reference sequence). There are 13 residues in the CDR3. CDR3: CASGGKGLPPQYF. The CDR3 coding sequence is TGTGCCAGCGGAGGGAAAGGGTTACCCCCGCAGTACTTC.

The CDR3 sequence: CAPNPRGNQPQHF. DNA for the CDR3: TGTGCCCCCAACCCCCGGGGGAATCAGCCCCAGCATTTT. The rearrangement uses TRBV28 and TRBJ1-5; a weak D match, TRBD1 (5 bases). CDR1 and CDR2 from the germline V gene are MDHEN and SYDVKM. With 11 bases removed from V and 4 bases from J, the gap between germline ends came to 15 bases. This CDR3 contains 13 residues. Full variable domain (rest looked up from reference TRBV28 and TRBJ1-5): DVKVTQSSRYLVKRTGEKVFLECVQDMDHENMFWYRQDPGLGLRLIYFSYDVKMKEKGDIPEGYSVSREKKERFSLILESASTNQTSMYLCAPNPRGNQPQHFGDGTRLSIL.

Regarding this clonotype: A clone one base away is much larger, so this may be a read error. The J gene is TRBJ2-7, the V gene TRBV6-6, with 12 nucleotides matching TRBD2. In germline, CDR1 is MNHNY, CDR2 SVGAGI (reference sequence). CDR3 length: 15 residues. The V and J ends lost 6 bases and 5 bases, in that order; junction bases with no gene match: 8. The DNA of the CDR3 is TGTGCCAGCAGCGCGACTAGCGGGAGTTTCCACGAGCAGTACTTC. Its translation is CASSATSGSFHEQYF.

This clonotype was seen many times. This rearrangement joins TRBV20-1 to TRBJ1-5; TRBD1 agrees at 7 bases. J was trimmed by 3 bases and V by 1 base; bases with no gene match: 6. This CDR3 region has 15 residues. The germline V gene has CDR1 DFQATT and CDR2 SNEGSKA (reference sequence). CDR3 in DNA: TGCAGTGCTAGAGTGGGGGGACAGTCCAATCAGCCCCAGCATTTT. It specifies CSARVGGQSNQPQHF.

The rearrangement joins TRBV28 to TRBJ2-7; maybe TRBD1 (5 bases). V was cut by 2 bases and J by 4 bases, with 12 bases left in between. Germline CDR1 MDHEN, CDR2 SYDVKM. The length of the CDR3 is 14 residues. The CDR3 DNA sequence: TGTGCCAGCAGTTTAAGAGCAGGGCAGTACGAGCAGTACTTC. It encodes CASSLRAGQYEQYF.

A note on this clonotype: Germline and junction disagree at one end, which may indicate a read error. This chain uses TRBV20-1 with TRBJ2-1; D is possibly TRBD2 (5 bases). There are 14 residues in the CDR3. Looked up from germline, CDR1 is DFQATT and CDR2 is SNEGSKA (reference sequence). The CDR3 spells CGALKGSSYNEQFF. CDR3 nucleotide sequence: TGCGGTGCTCTTAAAGGGAGCTCCTACAATGAGCAGTTCTTC.

Turning to this clonotype: A single base separates this from a much larger clone, so it may be a read error. This chain joins TRBV15 and TRBJ2-7, with D perhaps TRBD2 (6 bases). V lost 0 bases and J 3 bases, leaving 15 bases between the germline ends. CDR1 and CDR2 from the germline V gene are LNHNV and YYDKDF (reference sequence). The CDR3 consists of 16 residues. This chain's CDR3 is CATSRDGGTQDYEQYF. The CDR3 DNA reads TGTGCCACCAGCAGAGATGGGGGGACTCAAGACTACGAGCAGTACTTC.

The sample holds one count of this clonotype. The V and J genes are TRBV7-2 and TRBJ1-1; perhaps TRBD1 as D (5 bases). V lost 7 bases and J 5 bases, leaving 20 bases between the germline ends. The CDR3 has 15 amino acids. CDR1 and CDR2 (germline): SGHTA, FQGNSA. The CDR3 is CASTPGGGVATEAFF. In DNA form, the CDR3 reads TGTGCCAGCACCCCGGGGGGAGGGGTGGCGACTGAAGCTTTCTTT.

A word on this clonotype: A much larger clone is a single base away; this may be a read error. The V gene is TRBV27, the J gene TRBJ1-3; D not certain. The CDR3 runs to 13 residues. The germline gives CDR1 MNHEY, CDR2 SMNVEV (reference sequence). The CDR3 reads CASSWSSVNTIYF. DNA for the CDR3: TGTGCCAGCAGTTGGAGCTCTGTAAACACCATATATTTT.

The chain recombines TRBV12-3 or TRBV12-4 with TRBJ2-5, with 7 bases lining up with TRBD1. The CDR3 sequence is 14 residues long. Trimming at V came to 3 bases and at J to 5 bases, leaving 6 bases not matched to a gene. CDR3 coding DNA: TGTGCCAGCAGTTTGAGACAGGGCGGCGAGACCCAGTACTTC. Protein sequence: CASSLRQGGETQYF.

This clonotype was observed at least ten times. This chain connects TRBV28 to TRBJ2-5; D is undetermined. CDR1 is MDHEN, CDR2 SYDVKM, per germline. The CDR3 is made up of 14 amino acids. V dropped 5 bases and J dropped 5 bases, with 15 bases sitting between them. This CDR3 reads CASSPLGPAETQYF. DNA for the CDR3: TGTGCCAGCAGTCCCTTGGGCCCTGCGGAGACCCAGTACTTC. Full variable domain (rest looked up from reference TRBV28 and TRBJ2-5): DVKVTQSSRYLVKRTGEKVFLECVQDMDHENMFWYRQDPGLGLRLIYFSYDVKMKEKGDIPEGYSVSREKKERFSLILESASTNQTSMYLCASSPLGPAETQYFGPGTRLLVL.

The V gene is TRBV6-1, the J gene TRBJ1-3; TRBD1 might be the D (5 bases). The V end lost 6 bases, the J end lost 1 base, and 13 bases lay between the germline ends. CDR1 MNHNS and CDR2 SASEGT come from the germline V gene. The length of the CDR3 is 15 residues. CDR3: CASSAGDSSGNTIYF. The DNA for the CDR3 is TGTGCCAGCAGCGCCGGAGACAGTTCTGGAAACACCATATATTTT.